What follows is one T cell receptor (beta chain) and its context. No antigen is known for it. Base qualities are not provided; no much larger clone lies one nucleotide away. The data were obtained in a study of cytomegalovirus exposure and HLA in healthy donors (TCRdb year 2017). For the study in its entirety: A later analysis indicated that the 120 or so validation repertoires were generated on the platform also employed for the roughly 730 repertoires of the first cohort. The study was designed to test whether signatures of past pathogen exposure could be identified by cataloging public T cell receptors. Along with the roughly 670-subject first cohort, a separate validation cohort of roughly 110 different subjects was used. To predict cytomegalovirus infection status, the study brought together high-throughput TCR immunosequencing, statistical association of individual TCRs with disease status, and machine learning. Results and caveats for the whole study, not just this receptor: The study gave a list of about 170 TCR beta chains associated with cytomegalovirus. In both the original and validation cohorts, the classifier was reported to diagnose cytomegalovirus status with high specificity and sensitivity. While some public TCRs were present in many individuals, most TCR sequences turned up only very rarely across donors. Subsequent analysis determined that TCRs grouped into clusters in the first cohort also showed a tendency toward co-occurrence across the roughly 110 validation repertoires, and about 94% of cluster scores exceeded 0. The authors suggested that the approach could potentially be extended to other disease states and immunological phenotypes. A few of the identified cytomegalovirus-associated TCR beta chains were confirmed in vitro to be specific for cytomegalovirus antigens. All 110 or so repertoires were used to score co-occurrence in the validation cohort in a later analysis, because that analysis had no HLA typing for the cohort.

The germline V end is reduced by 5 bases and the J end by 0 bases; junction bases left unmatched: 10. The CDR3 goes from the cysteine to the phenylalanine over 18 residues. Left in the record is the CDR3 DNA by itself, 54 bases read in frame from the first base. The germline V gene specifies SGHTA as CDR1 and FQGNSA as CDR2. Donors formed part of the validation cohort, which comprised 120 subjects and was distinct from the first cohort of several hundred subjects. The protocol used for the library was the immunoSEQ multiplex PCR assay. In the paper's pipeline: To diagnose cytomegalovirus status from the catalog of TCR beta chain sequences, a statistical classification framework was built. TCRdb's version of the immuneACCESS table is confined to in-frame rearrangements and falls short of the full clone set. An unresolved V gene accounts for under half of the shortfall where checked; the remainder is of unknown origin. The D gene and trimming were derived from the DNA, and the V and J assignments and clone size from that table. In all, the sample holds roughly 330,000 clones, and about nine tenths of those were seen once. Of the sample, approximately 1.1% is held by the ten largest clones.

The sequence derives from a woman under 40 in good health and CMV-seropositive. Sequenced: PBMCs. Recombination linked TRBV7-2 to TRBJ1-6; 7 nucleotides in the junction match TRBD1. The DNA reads TGTGCCAGCAGCCCTTCCGGGACAGATTTCTCCTATAATTCACCCCTCCACTTT. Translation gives CASSPSGTDFSYNSPLHF.